This passage covers 6 T cell receptor beta chains from one sample sequenced in a study of T cell repertoires in cytomegalovirus infection. TCRdb redid the calling of the reads with MiXCR, one entry per CDR3 protein. The table shows some 320,000 distinct CDR3 sequences, with roughly 28% occurring only once. These receptors have no known antigen. Sequenced material: cultured PBMCs, taken from culture after CMV antigen stimulation. The receptors were sampled from a human donor in good health (CMV status not recorded). Some clones in this sample may be carry-over from other donors' samples.

This clonotype was observed a handful of times. A much larger clone differs by one base, so this may be a read error. The V and J genes are TRBV7-2 and TRBJ2-3; the match to TRBD2 covers 10 bases. The CDR3 contains 15 residues. With V trimmed by 1 base and J by 6 bases, 4 bases remained unmatched. The germline V gene encodes CDR1 SGHTA and CDR2 FQGNSA. CDR3 nucleotides: TGTGCCAGCAGCTTAGGGAGCGGGGGGGGGGATACGCAGTATTTT. This sequence encodes CASSLGSGGGDTQYF.

J is TRBJ2-3 and V is TRBV11-2; D unclear. This CDR3 region has 15 residues. Germline lookup yields CDR1 SGHAT and CDR2 FQNNGV. Trimming pared 1 base from V and 0 bases from J, leaving 8 bases between. CDR3 in amino acids: CASSLVSPSTDTQYF. The CDR3, as DNA: TGTGCCAGCAGCTTAGTCAGCCCCAGCACAGATACGCAGTATTTT.

This chain joins TRBV7-3 and TRBJ2-1; D could derive from TRBD1 or TRBD2 (5 bases each). V was clipped by 0 bases and J by 8 bases, with 5 bases between them. CDR3 length equals 12 residues. Germline V gene lookup returns CDR1 SGHTA and CDR2 FQGTGA. The CDR3 here is CASSLTGDEQFF. The DNA for the CDR3 is TGTGCCAGCAGCTTAACGGGGGATGAGCAGTTCTTC.

As concerns this clonotype: This clone may be a read error of a much larger clone one base away. The V gene is TRBV20-1, the J gene TRBJ2-3; the match to TRBD2 covers 9 bases. Germline lookup yields CDR1 DFQATT and CDR2 SNEGSKA (reference sequence). CDR3 length: 16 residues. V lost 6 bases, J lost 4 bases, and 14 bases stayed unmatched. The CDR3 coding sequence is TGCAGTGCCACCTCAATAGCGGGAGATGTCTCAGATACGCAGTATTTT. Translating it yields CSATSIAGDVSDTQYF.

This chain's CDR3 is CASSDKDLAGLYEQYF. CDR3 bases: TGTGCCAGCAGCGATAAGGATCTAGCGGGTTTGTACGAGCAGTACTTC. The chain carries TRBV7-9 and TRBJ2-7; TRBD2 matches at 8 bases. This CDR3 spans 16 amino acids. V lost 5 bases, J lost 4 bases, and 13 bases stayed unmatched. CDR1 and CDR2 (germline): SEHNR, FQNEAQ (reference sequence).

This clonotype was observed many times. The genes are TRBV7-9 and TRBJ2-1, with 10 nucleotides matching TRBD2. CDR3 length: 15 amino acids. CDR1 SEHNR and CDR2 FQNEAQ come from the germline V gene (reference sequence). V lost 5 bases and J lost 4; bases outside the gene matches: 5. CDR3 nucleotides: TGTGCCAGCAGCCAGCTAGCGGGGGCTTACAATGAGCAGTTCTTC. Its protein product is CASSQLAGAYNEQFF.